This is a list of T cell receptor beta chains from one sample in a study of cytomegalovirus exposure and HLA in healthy donors. TCRdb keeps only in-frame clones here, not all; method: immunoSEQ multiplex PCR. The sample has more than 95,000 clones; 89% are singletons. The sample was PBMCs. Receptor source: a woman aged 18-29 years in good health and CMV-seronegative. Both conserved end residues are part of each CDR3. D genes are given only for firm matches. Clone size is given for some rows only: seen once, a few or many times, or a class if the clone is expanded.

TRBD2,NA,TRBV4-2,TRBJ2-1,TGTGCCAGCAGCCCCCAGGGCCTAGCGGGGGACAATGAGCAGTTCTTC,CASSPQGLAGDNEQFF
TRBD2,NA,TRBV10-1,TRBJ2-3,TGCGCCAGCGGAGCGGGGGGAGACACAGATACGCAGTATTTT,CASGAGGDTDTQYF
NA,NA,TRBV28,TRBJ1-2,TGTGCCAGCAGTTTAATCAGGGCAGCGGGGTCCTATGGCTACACCTTC,CASSLIRAAGSYGYTF
NA,NA,TRBV7-9,TRBJ2-1,TGTGCCAGCAGTTTAGACAGTTACAATGAGCAGTTCTTC,CASSLDSYNEQFF
TRBD1,NA,TRBV6-4,TRBJ2-1,TGTGCCAGCAGTGCGGACAGGGTAGGGAATGAGCAGTTCTTC,CASSADRVGNEQFF
NA,NA,TRBV2,TRBJ2-2,TGTGCCAGCAGTGAACACTCGAACACCGGGGAGCTGTTTTTT,CASSEHSNTGELFF
NA,NA,TRBV6-5,TRBJ2-3,TGTGCCAGCAGTTACTCGAGTCTTACAGATACGCAGTATTTT,CASSYSSLTDTQYF
NA,NA,TRBV2,TRBJ1-1,TGTGCCAGCAGTGTCCCCCACAGGTCTAAAGCTTTCTTT,CASSVPHRSKAFF
TRBD1,NA,TRBV30,TRBJ1-2,TGTGCCTGGAGTGTCACCGGGACAGGGAATGGGTACACCTTC,CAWSVTGTGNGYTF
NA,NA,TRBV19,TRBJ2-2,TGTGCCAGTAGCCTCCTCCCGATCGGGAACACCGGGGAGCTGTTTTTT,CASSLLPIGNTGELFF
NA,NA,TRBV5-1,TRBJ2-6,TGCGCCAGCAGCTTGGTTCCGGGGGCCAACGTCCTGACTTTC,CASSLVPGANVLTF
NA,NA,TRBV6-1,TRBJ1-1,TGTGCCAGCAGTGAATGGGGGGTGACTGAAGCTTTCTTT,CASSEWGVTEAFF
NA,once,TRBV29-1,TRBJ1-1,TGCAGCGTTGGGCGCGACTTCGGTGGGAACACTGAAGCTTTCTTT,CSVGRDFGGNTEAFF
TRBD1,NA,TRBV9,TRBJ1-2,TGTGCCAGCAGCACACAGGGGTACGACTATGGCTACACCTTC,CASSTQGYDYGYTF
NA,NA,TRBV6-5,TRBJ2-2,TGTGCCAGCGGTTTTGGTGGGAGCAACACCGGGGAGCTGTTTTTT,CASGFGGSNTGELFF
TRBD1,once,TRBV27,TRBJ2-7,TGTGCCAGCAGTTTGGCCGGGACAGGGTTCCCCTACGAGCAGTACTTC,CASSLAGTGFPYEQYF
NA,NA,TRBV10-2,TRBJ1-5,TGCGCCAGCGGGGAAGGGGATCAGCCCCAGCATTTT,CASGEGDQPQHF
NA,NA,TRBV11-2,TRBJ2-7,TGTGCCAGCAGCTTAGCCACATACGAGCAGTACTTC,CASSLATYEQYF
TRBD1,NA,TRBV6-4,TRBJ1-5,TGTGCCAGCAGTGAAGTTTGGCTACAGGGGGGCAATCAGCCCCAGCATTTT,CASSEVWLQGGNQPQHF
TRBD2,NA,TRBV28,TRBJ2-1,TGTGCCAGCAGTTTGCTAGCGGGGTCCAATGAGCAGTTCTTC,CASSLLAGSNEQFF
TRBD2,NA,TRBV27,TRBJ2-1,TGTGCCAGCAGTTTAGCGGGAGGAGGCGAGCAGTTCTTC,CASSLAGGGEQFF
NA,NA,TRBV20-1,TRBJ2-1,TGCAGTGCACTAGCCCACAATGAGCAGTTCTTC,CSALAHNEQFF
TRBD1,NA,TRBV9,TRBJ1-2,TGTGCCAGCAGCGCCCTGGGACAGGGATTAAGTTATGGCTACACCTTC,CASSALGQGLSYGYTF
TRBD1,NA,TRBV5-1,TRBJ1-1,TGCGCCAGCAGCACGACAGGGATTGACACTGAAGCTTTCTTT,CASSTTGIDTEAFF
TRBD2,NA,TRBV7-9,TRBJ2-1,TGTGCCAGCAGGAATAGCGGGGGCTCCTACAATGAGCAGTTCTTC,CASRNSGGSYNEQFF
NA,NA,TRBV30,TRBJ1-1,TGTGCCTGGAGGCTAGGGGGTTTGGTCACTGAAGCTTTCTTT,CAWRLGGLVTEAFF
TRBD1,NA,TRBV7-9,TRBJ2-7,TGTGCCAGCAGCTTGGACAGGGGAAACTACGAGCAGTACTTC,CASSLDRGNYEQYF
TRBD2,NA,TRBV2,TRBJ2-1,TGTGCCAGCAGGCCCAGTTTTAGCGGGGGGGAGGAGCAGTTCTTC,CASRPSFSGGEEQFF
NA,NA,TRBV7-6,TRBJ2-7,TGTGCCACCGCTCCGGCTAGCTCCTACGAGCAGTACTTC,CATAPASSYEQYF
TRBD1,once,TRBV25-1,TRBJ2-1,TGTGCCAGCAGTGAACGCCCTTCTTACAGGGGGTTGGATGAGCAGTTCTTC,CASSERPSYRGLDEQFF
NA,NA,TRBV13,TRBJ2-1,TGTGCCAGCAGCTTCTCCCCGCTATACAATGAGCAGTTCTTC,CASSFSPLYNEQFF
NA,NA,TRBV5-1,TRBJ2-1,TGCGCCAGCAGCTTGGATCTAAATGAGCAGTTCTTC,CASSLDLNEQFF
NA,NA,TRBV5-1,TRBJ1-5,TGCGCCAGCAGCGAGGGGGTCCTCGGGTCTGCGAATCAGCCCCAGCATTTT,CASSEGVLGSANQPQHF
NA,NA,TRBV27,TRBJ2-1,TGTGCCAGCAGTCCCCGACAGGACAGCGCCTACAATGAGCAGTTCTTC,CASSPRQDSAYNEQFF
NA,once,TRBV29-1,TRBJ1-3,TGCAGCGTTGAGGAGGTCGGAAACACCATATATTTT,CSVEEVGNTIYF
NA,NA,TRBV18,TRBJ1-4,TGTGCCAGCTCGCCCATTCACAGGGATAATGAAAAACTGTTTTTT,CASSPIHRDNEKLFF
TRBD1,NA,TRBV28,TRBJ2-5,TGTGCCAGCAGTTGGACAGGGAAATCTCAAGAGACCCAGTACTTC,CASSWTGKSQETQYF
TRBD2,once,TRBV7-9,TRBJ2-6,TGTGCCAGCAATTCGGGGAGGGAATCTGGGGCCAACGTCCTGACTTTC,CASNSGRESGANVLTF
NA,NA,TRBV6-6,TRBJ1-1,TGTGCCAGCAGTTACTCAGGGACACTTAACACTGAAGCTTTCTTT,CASSYSGTLNTEAFF
NA,NA,TRBV6-4,TRBJ1-2,TGTGCCAGCAGTGACGAGTACAGCCTCTATGGCTACACCTTC,CASSDEYSLYGYTF
NA,NA,TRBV15,TRBJ2-5,TGTGCCACCAGCAGAGAGAGGGTCAGGAGCAGCCAAGAGACCCAGTACTTC,CATSRERVRSSQETQYF
NA,NA,TRBV6-5,TRBJ1-3,TGTGCCAGCAGTTACTCGAGAGACAGAGGAAACACCATATATTTT,CASSYSRDRGNTIYF
TRBD1,NA,TRBV7-9,TRBJ2-7,TGTGCCAGTATGGGACAGTACGAGCAGTACTTC,CASMGQYEQYF
TRBD1,NA,TRBV9,TRBJ2-1,TGTGCCAGCAGCGTAGATGGGACAGCTTACAATGAGCAGTTCTTC,CASSVDGTAYNEQFF
TRBD2,NA,TRBV4-1,TRBJ2-7,TGCGCCAGCAGCCAAGATCCTTCTAGCGGGAATGAGCAGTACTTC,CASSQDPSSGNEQYF
NA,NA,TRBV15,TRBJ1-3,TGTGCCACCAGCGAGATCTCTGGAAACACCATATATTTT,CATSEISGNTIYF
NA,NA,TRBV4-1,TRBJ1-6,TGCGCCAGCAGCCAAGCTGAGACAGGCCGGAAAAATTCACCCCTCCACTTT,CASSQAETGRKNSPLHF
TRBD1,NA,TRBV19,TRBJ1-2,TGTGCCAGTAGTCCAACGACAGGGCTTTACTATGGCTACACCTTC,CASSPTTGLYYGYTF
TRBD2,few,TRBV6-1,TRBJ2-1,TGTGCCAGCAGTGAAGAATTAGCGGGGGGAAATGAGCAGTTCTTC,CASSEELAGGNEQFF
NA,NA,TRBV15,TRBJ1-5,TGTGCCACCAGCAGAAATACAGGGCCCAATCAGCCCCAGCATTTT,CATSRNTGPNQPQHF
NA,NA,TRBV28,TRBJ2-1,TGTGCCAGTTTGGAGGGGGCCCGTTTAAAGAATGAGCAGTTCTTC,CASLEGARLKNEQFF
TRBD1,NA,TRBV2,TRBJ1-2,TGTGCCAGCAGTGTCCAGGGACAGGGTAACGGCTACACCTTC,CASSVQGQGNGYTF
NA,NA,TRBV29-1,TRBJ1-2,TGCAGCGTTCCCTGGGGGGACTATGGCTACACCTTC,CSVPWGDYGYTF